These 7 T cell receptor beta chains share one sample of origin, sequenced in a study of shared clonotypes between healthy human individuals. Using immunoSEQ multiplex PCR, the repertoire was profiled, and TCRdb retains in-frame clones only, with some absent. Of around 2,000,000 clones listed, approximately 94% are singletons. Naive CD8 isolation took CD45RO-negative cells positively selected for CCR7 and excluded terminally differentiated effector memory CD45RA+ cells. The sequencing input was naive CD8+ T cells sorted from blood. These receptors were taken from a man between 18 and 29 years old in good health.

J is TRBJ2-2 and V is TRBV14; D may be TRBD2 (5 bases). Between the trimmed V and J ends, which lost 2 bases and 7 bases, there was a span of 20 bases. The CDR3 length is 17 residues. The germline V gene has CDR1 SGHDN and CDR2 FVKESK. The chain's CDR3 is CASSQTRDYIRIGELFF. The CDR3 DNA reads as TGTGCCAGCAGCCAAACCCGTGACTATATTCGTATCGGGGAGCTGTTTTTT.

The gene calls are TRBV30 and TRBJ2-1, with D possibly TRBD1 on 6 matching bases. The CDR3 contains 12 residues. V shed 4 bases and J shed 4 bases, with 8 bases lying between them. Looked up from germline, CDR1 is GTSNPN and CDR2 is SVGIG (reference sequence). In nucleotides, the CDR3 is TGTGCCTGGATGACAGGTTACAATGAGCAGTTCTTC. Translation gives CAWMTGYNEQFF.

This chain joins TRBV6-6 and TRBJ2-5, with 9 bases lining up with TRBD1. The CDR3 contains 15 residues. Per the germline V gene, CDR1 is MNHNY and CDR2 is SVGAGI (reference sequence). The J segment lost 0 bases and the V segment lost 4 bases, leaving 3 bases of the junction unmatched. CDR3 in amino acids: CASSSDRGNQETQYF. The DNA for the CDR3 is TGTGCCAGCAGTTCGGACAGGGGTAACCAAGAGACCCAGTACTTC.

The chain combines TRBV4-1 with TRBJ1-1; D might be TRBD1 (6 bases). Trimming removed 3 bases at V and 2 bases at J, with 13 bases between. Germline assignment: CDR1 MGHRA and CDR2 YSYEKL. The CDR3 contains 15 residues. CDR3 sequence (DNA): TGCGCCAGCAGCCAGGACCGGACAGTTAACACTGAAGCTTTCTTT. Translated: CASSQDRTVNTEAFF.

The rearrangement joins TRBV4-2 to TRBJ1-6; 7 bases are a match to TRBD1. J was trimmed by 10 bases and V by 0 bases; bases with no gene match: 9. Germline values: CDR1 LGHNA, CDR2 YNFKEQ. The CDR3 is 16 residues long. CDR3 residues: CASSQEGGGPGSPLHF. The CDR3 DNA is TGTGCCAGCAGCCAAGAAGGGGGCGGGCCGGGGTCACCCCTCCACTTT.

The chain combines TRBV18 with TRBJ1-4; D is unclear. Germline-derived CDR1 and CDR2 are KGHSH and LQKENI. CDR3 length equals 17 residues. V lost 3 bases, J lost 5 bases, and 19 bases lay in between. CDR3 bases: TGTGCCAGCTCACCGACGTTCGGAACGGGAGGGAATGAAAAACTGTTTTTT. Its translation is CASSPTFGTGGNEKLFF.

V gene TRBV19 combines with J gene TRBJ2-1; 15 nucleotides match TRBD2. V gave up 5 bases and J gave up 8 bases; unmatched junction bases: 7. The CDR3 spans 16 residues. Germline V gives CDR1 LNHDA, CDR2 SQIVND (reference sequence). The CDR3: CASSRTSGGAVDEQFF. The CDR3 nucleotides read TGTGCCAGTAGTCGGACTAGCGGGGGGGCCGTGGATGAGCAGTTCTTC. Supplemented by reference TRBV19 and TRBJ2-1, the full variable domain reads DGGITQSPKYLFRKEGQNVTLSCEQNLNHDAMYWYRQDPGQGLRLIYYSQIVNDFQKGDIAEGYSVSREKKESFPLTVTSAQKNPTAFYLCASSRTSGGAVDEQFFGPGTRLTVL.